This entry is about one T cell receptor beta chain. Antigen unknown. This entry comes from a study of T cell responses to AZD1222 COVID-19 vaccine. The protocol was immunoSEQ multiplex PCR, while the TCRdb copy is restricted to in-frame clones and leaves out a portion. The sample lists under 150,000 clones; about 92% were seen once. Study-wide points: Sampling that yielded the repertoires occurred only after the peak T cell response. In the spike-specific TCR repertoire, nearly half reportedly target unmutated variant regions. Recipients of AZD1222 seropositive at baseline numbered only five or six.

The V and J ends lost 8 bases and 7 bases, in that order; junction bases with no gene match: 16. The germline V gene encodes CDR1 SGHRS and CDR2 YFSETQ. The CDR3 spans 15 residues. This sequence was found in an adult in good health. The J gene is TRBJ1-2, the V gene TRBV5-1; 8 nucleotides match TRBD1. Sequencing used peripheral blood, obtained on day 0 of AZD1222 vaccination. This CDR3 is CASRDPDRGVGGYTF. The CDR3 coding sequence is TGCGCCAGTCGAGACCCTGACAGGGGAGTAGGTGGCTACACCTTC.